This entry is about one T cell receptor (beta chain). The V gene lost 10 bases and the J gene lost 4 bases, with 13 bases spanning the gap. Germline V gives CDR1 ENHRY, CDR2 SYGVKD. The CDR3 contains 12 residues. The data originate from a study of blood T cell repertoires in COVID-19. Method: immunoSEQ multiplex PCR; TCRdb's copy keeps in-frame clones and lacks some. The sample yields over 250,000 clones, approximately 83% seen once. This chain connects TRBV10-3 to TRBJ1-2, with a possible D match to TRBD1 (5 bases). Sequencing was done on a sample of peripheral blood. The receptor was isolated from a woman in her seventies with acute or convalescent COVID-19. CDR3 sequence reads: CANGGSGYGYTF. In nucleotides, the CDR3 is TGTGCCAACGGGGGATCGGGCTATGGCTACACCTTC.